Presented here are 28 T cell receptor beta chains from one specimen sequenced in a study of Ad26.COV2.S vaccination and SARS-CoV-2 variants. Treatment indicated: roughly 19 received Ad26.COV2.S at low or high dose, single or two shots; a few received placebo; per-sample allocation not given. After the first vaccine or placebo injection, samples were drawn on day 63. The table came from immunoSEQ multiplex PCR; TCRdb's copy has only in-frame clones and leaves some out. In the table there are 350,000 to 500,000 clones, around nine tenths of which are singletons. The material was peripheral blood, obtained in a trial of Ad26.COV2.S vaccine versus placebo. Every receptor here comes from a person aged 18-65 years who received the Ad26.COV2.S COVID-19 vaccine or a placebo.

The chain carries TRBV4-1 and TRBJ2-1; 15 bases line up with TRBD2. CDR1 is MGHRA and CDR2 is YSYEKL in the germline V gene. V gave up 3 bases and J gave up 8 bases; unmatched junction bases: 8. The length of the CDR3 is 17 residues. This chain's CDR3 is CASSQGLAGGFMHEQFF. CDR3 DNA sequence: TGCGCCAGCAGCCAGGGACTAGCGGGGGGCTTTATGCATGAGCAGTTCTTC.

The chain recombines TRBV5-4 with TRBJ2-3; 11 bases fit TRBD2. From germline, CDR1 is SGHNT and CDR2 YYREEE (reference sequence). Germline trimming cut 3 bases from V and 2 bases from J; bases unmatched to any gene: 8. The CDR3 is 17 amino acids. Here the CDR3 DNA reads TGTGCCAGCAGCTCTCCTGGGACTAGCGGATACACAGATACGCAGTATTTT. Its translation is CASSSPGTSGYTDTQYF. Full variable domain (outside the CDR3, taken from reference TRBV5-4 and TRBJ2-3): ETGVTQSPTHLIKTRGQQVTLRCSSQSGHNTVSWYQQALGQGPQFIFQYYREEENGRGNFPPRFSGLQFPNYSSELNVNALELDDSALYLCASSSPGTSGYTDTQYFGPGTRLTVL.

The rearrangement uses TRBV6-6 and TRBJ1-5; D ambiguous. Germline CDR1 is MNHNY and CDR2 is SVGAGI (reference sequence). V dropped 5 bases and J dropped 3 bases, with 5 bases sitting between them. This CDR3 contains 12 residues. The CDR3 protein is CASSTYNQPQHF. In DNA form, the CDR3 reads TGTGCCAGCAGTACCTACAATCAGCCCCAGCATTTT.

The J gene is TRBJ2-5, the V gene TRBV6-5; TRBD2 might be the D (6 bases). This CDR3 has 14 amino acids. Trimming took off 7 bases at V and 2 bases at J, with 14 bases between the two ends. Germline values: CDR1 MNHEY, CDR2 SVGAGI. The chain's CDR3 is CASKEGGEQETQYF. CDR3 nucleotides: TGTGCCAGCAAGGAAGGCGGGGAGCAAGAGACCCAGTACTTC.

In the case of this clone: This sample also contains other DNA sequences that code for the same CDR3. The chain employs TRBV6-5 and TRBJ1-4; possible D gene TRBD1, 6 bases. The CDR3 runs 13 residues. Trimming took 6 bases from V and 5 from J, leaving 10 bases between them. Germline V CDR1 and CDR2: MNHEY, SVGAGI. The CDR3 loop reads CASSGTPNEKLFF. CDR3 DNA: TGTGCCAGCAGCGGGACACCAAATGAAAAACTGTTTTTT.

This chain connects TRBV4-3 to TRBJ2-3, with 10 bases matching TRBD1. CDR3 size: 15 residues. J gave up 4 bases and V 0 bases, and 1 base lay outside the gene matches. CDR1 and CDR2 (germline): LGHNA, YSLEER. The CDR3 nucleotides read TGCGCCAGCAGCCAAGACGGACAGGGGGCAGATACGCAGTATTTT. Its translation is CASSQDGQGADTQYF.

The V and J genes are TRBV10-3 and TRBJ2-1, with D tentatively TRBD2 (6 bases). Trimming removed 6 bases from V and 1 base from J, with 13 bases in between. Germline loops: CDR1 ENHRY, CDR2 SYGVKD. CDR3 length: 15 residues. CDR3 sequence (DNA): TGTGCCATCAGGCCGGGACTTCAATCCTACAATGAGCAGTTCTTC. Its translation: CAIRPGLQSYNEQFF.

V usage is TRBV7-9 and J usage is TRBJ1-6, with D perhaps TRBD1 (6 bases). Trimming took 3 bases from V and 9 from J, leaving 15 bases between them. The CDR3 is 15 residues long. CDR1 is SEHNR, CDR2 FQNEAQ, per germline (reference sequence). The CDR3 DNA reads as TGTGCCAGCAGCTTGGAGGGGGTAAGGAGTTCACCCCTCCACTTT. It is translated as CASSLEGVRSSPLHF. The whole variable domain, remainder taken from reference TRBV7-9 and TRBJ1-6, is DTGVSQNPRHKITKRGQNVTFRCDPISEHNRLYWYRQTLGQGPEFLTYFQNEAQLEKSRLLSDRFSAERPKGSFSTLEIQRTEQGDSAMYLCASSLEGVRSSPLHFGNGTRLTVT.

For this clone: Other DNA sequences in this sample translate to the same CDR3. This chain joins TRBV7-7 and TRBJ2-3; the D gene is possibly TRBD2 (6 bases). Trimming took 1 base from V and 4 from J, leaving 9 bases between them. Germline lookup yields CDR1 SSHAT and CDR2 FNYEAQ (reference sequence). The CDR3 spans 14 residues. The CDR3 DNA is TGTGCCAGCAGCTTAGGCCTAGCGTCAGATACGCAGTATTTT. It yields the protein CASSLGLASDTQYF.

The V and J genes are TRBV7-2 and TRBJ2-7, with 11 nucleotides matching TRBD2. CDR1 and CDR2 from the germline V gene are SGHTA and FQGNSA. This CDR3 has 15 residues. Germline trimming cut 3 bases from V and 2 bases from J; bases unmatched to any gene: 3. The CDR3 sequence is CASSFTSGGPYEQYF. The CDR3, as DNA: TGTGCCAGCAGCTTTACTAGCGGGGGCCCCTACGAGCAGTACTTC. The variable domain in full, completed from reference TRBV7-2 and TRBJ2-7, reads GAGVSQSPSNKVTEKGKDVELRCDPISGHTALYWYRQSLGQGLEFLIYFQGNSAPDKSGLPSDRFSAERTGGSVSTLTIQRTQQEDSAVYLCASSFTSGGPYEQYFGPGTRLTVT.

In this sample, this clone turned up a few times. V and J are TRBV5-5 and TRBJ2-7; TRBD1 matches 7 bases. J lost 3 bases, V lost 1 base, and 16 bases had no gene match. Germline loops: CDR1 SGHKS, CDR2 YYEKEE (reference sequence). The CDR3 spans 18 residues. The CDR3 loop is CASSLLGEMTGSFYEQYF. The CDR3 coding sequence is TGTGCCAGCAGCTTGTTAGGGGAAATGACAGGGAGCTTCTACGAGCAGTACTTC. The variable domain in full, completed from reference TRBV5-5 and TRBJ2-7, reads DAGVTQSPTHLIKTRGQQVTLRCSPISGHKSVSWYQQVLGQGPQFIFQYYEKEERGRGNFPDRFSARQFPNYSSELNVNALLLGDSALYLCASSLLGEMTGSFYEQYFGPGTRLTVT.

This clone occurred once. The CDR3 DNA reads TGTGCCAGCAGTTTATGGGACCTTGGGGAGAACACCGGGGAGCTGTTTTTT. This encodes CASSLWDLGENTGELFF. The J gene is TRBJ2-2, the V gene TRBV28, with D unclear. The CDR3 consists of 17 residues. Germline-derived CDR1 and CDR2 are MDHEN and SYDVKM. V dropped 0 bases and J dropped 1 base, with 12 bases sitting between them.

The rearrangement uses TRBV5-1 and TRBJ2-3; D unclear. Between the trimmed V and J ends, which lost 4 bases and 7 bases, there was a span of 16 bases. Germline loops: CDR1 SGHRS, CDR2 YFSETQ. This CDR3 is 14 amino acids long. CDR3 bases: TGCGCCAGCAGCATAGACGGGCCCATGAATACGCAGTATTTT. This translates into CASSIDGPMNTQYF. The full variable domain, with the rest looked up from reference TRBV5-1 and TRBJ2-3, is KAGVTQTPRYLIKTRGQQVTLSCSPISGHRSVSWYQQTPGQGLQFLFEYFSETQRNKGNFPGRFSGRQFSNSRSEMNVSTLELGDSALYLCASSIDGPMNTQYFGPGTRLTVL.

The gene calls are TRBV28 and TRBJ2-1, with 9 bases that match TRBD1. There are 14 residues in the CDR3. Germline V gene data show CDR1 as MDHEN and CDR2 as SYDVKM. The V gene end was trimmed by 6 bases and the J gene end by 5 bases; junction bases not matched to a gene: 5. CDR3 protein: CASRWDREDNEQFF. The CDR3 DNA reads TGTGCCAGCAGGTGGGACAGGGAGGACAATGAGCAGTTCTTC.

The chain combines TRBV5-6 with TRBJ1-1, with D possibly TRBD1 on 6 matching bases. This CDR3 spans 10 amino acids. The germline gives CDR1 SGHDT, CDR2 YYEEEE. V was pared by 7 bases and J by 13 bases, with 14 bases between. The CDR3 spells CASGQGRIFF. The CDR3 nucleotides are TGTGCCAGCGGCCAGGGGAGGATTTTCTTT.

The chain carries TRBV4-1 and TRBJ2-7; TRBD1 matches at 8 bases. CDR3 length equals 15 residues. Germline lookup yields CDR1 MGHRA and CDR2 YSYEKL. V gave up 4 bases and J gave up 6 bases; unmatched junction bases: 11. The CDR3 DNA follows: TGCGCCAGCAGCCGAGAGACAGGGGTACAGCGCGAGCAGTACTTC. Its protein product is CASSRETGVQREQYF.

This clone was seen ten or more times. J is TRBJ2-7 and V is TRBV7-3; possibly TRBD1 for D (6 bases). The V end lost 5 bases, the J end lost 7 bases, and 15 bases lay between the germline ends. The germline gives CDR1 SGHTA, CDR2 FQGTGA. The CDR3 has 13 amino acids. The CDR3 reads CASSPGVGKEQYF. As DNA, the CDR3 is TGTGCCAGCAGCCCAGGGGTTGGGAAGGAGCAGTACTTC. The full variable domain, completed using reference TRBV7-3 and TRBJ2-7, is GAGVSQTPSNKVTEKGKYVELRCDPISGHTALYWYRQSLGQGPEFLIYFQGTGAADDSGLPNDRFFAVRPEGSVSTLKIQRTERGDSAVYLCASSPGVGKEQYFGPGTRLTVT.

V usage is TRBV2 and J usage is TRBJ2-5; TRBD2 might be the D (5 bases). Per germline, CDR1 SNHLY and CDR2 FYNNEI. The CDR3 runs to 15 residues. Trimming removed 1 base from V and 4 bases from J, with 13 bases in between. The CDR3 here is CASSEVPAGLETQYF. CDR3 DNA sequence: TGTGCCAGCAGTGAAGTTCCAGCAGGACTAGAGACCCAGTACTTC.

This chain links TRBV19 with TRBJ2-1; 10 nucleotides agree with TRBD1. From germline, CDR1 is LNHDA and CDR2 SQIVND (reference sequence). J was trimmed by 4 bases and V by 8 bases; bases with no gene match: 5. The CDR3 runs to 14 residues. In DNA, the CDR3 is TGTGCCAGTTCGGACAGGGGGGGTTACAATGAGCAGTTCTTC. Translation: CASSDRGGYNEQFF.

The chain links TRBV5-1 to TRBJ1-2; possible D gene TRBD1, 5 bases. Germline values: CDR1 SGHRS, CDR2 YFSETQ. V was shortened by 2 bases and J by 8 bases, with 13 bases between the two germline ends. The CDR3 spans 13 residues. CDR3 residues: CASSLPQGGGYTF. CDR3 nucleotide sequence: TGCGCCAGCAGCTTACCCCAGGGAGGAGGCTACACCTTC.

The chain combines TRBV6-4 with TRBJ2-6; maybe TRBD1 (6 bases). From germline, CDR1 is MRHNA and CDR2 SNTAGT. The CDR3 length is 15 residues. With 6 bases removed from V and 4 bases from J, the gap between germline ends came to 13 bases. Here the CDR3 DNA reads TGTGCCAGCAGCAGCACAGGGCTGGGGGCCAACGTCCTGACTTTC. Translating gives CASSSTGLGANVLTF.

Concerning this clone: Other DNA sequences in the same sample also yield this CDR3. V is TRBV5-8 and J is TRBJ2-2, with D unclear. V was trimmed by 0 bases and J by 1 base, leaving 4 bases between them. The CDR3 spans 14 residues. The germline CDR1 and CDR2 sequences are SGHTS and YDEGEE. The CDR3 DNA reads TGTGCCAGCAGCTTGGGACGGAACACCGGGGAGCTGTTTTTT. Translated: CASSLGRNTGELFF.

The V call is TRBV19, the J call TRBJ1-5; D unresolved. The CDR3 extends over 14 amino acids. Trimming stripped 3 bases from V and 0 bases from J, with 6 bases between. CDR1 and CDR2 (germline): LNHDA, SQIVND (reference sequence). This CDR3 is CASSIGSSNQPQHF. In DNA form, the CDR3 reads TGTGCCAGTAGTATTGGGTCTAGCAATCAGCCCCAGCATTTT.

This chain connects TRBV7-2 to TRBJ2-1; a weak D match, TRBD2 (6 bases). The CDR3 is 14 residues long. Trimming took 1 base from V and 10 from J, leaving 14 bases between them. Germline V gives CDR1 SGHTA, CDR2 FQGNSA. DNA for the CDR3: TGTGCCAGCAGCTTAGTTCCCAGGGCGGGAGAGCAGTTCTTC. Translated, it gives CASSLVPRAGEQFF.

The V and J genes are TRBV28 and TRBJ1-2; TRBD1 agrees at 7 bases. Germline V lookup: CDR1 MDHEN, CDR2 SYDVKM. J gave up 4 bases and V 5 bases, and 13 bases lay outside the gene matches. CDR3 length: 16 residues. The DNA for the CDR3 is TGTGCCAGCAGTGCCCCCGGGACAGTGAACCCCTATGGCTACACCTTC. It is translated as CASSAPGTVNPYGYTF.

This chain connects TRBV7-2 to TRBJ1-2, with 8 bases that match TRBD1. The germline CDR1 and CDR2 sequences are SGHTA and FQGNSA. The CDR3 extends over 15 amino acids. The junction had 9 bases not matched to a gene; V was cut back by 6 bases and J by 3 bases. The CDR3 loop is CASRLSQGAYYGYTF. As DNA, the CDR3 is TGTGCCAGCAGGTTGAGCCAGGGGGCGTACTATGGCTACACCTTC.

The rearrangement joins TRBV3-1 (or the pseudogene TRBV3-2) to TRBJ2-7; 12 nucleotides agree with TRBD2. Unmatched junction bases numbered 9, after V lost 0 bases and J lost 3 bases. Germline CDR1 LGHDT, CDR2 YNNKEL (reference sequence). CDR3 length equals 18 residues. The CDR3 sequence: CASSQEALAGGPSYEQYF. The CDR3 nucleotides are TGTGCCAGCAGCCAAGAAGCCCTAGCGGGGGGGCCGAGCTACGAGCAGTACTTC.

CDR3 amino acids: CASSNLQGYQPQHF. CDR3 in DNA: TGTGCCAGTAGTAACCTCCAGGGTTATCAGCCCCAGCATTTT. This chain uses TRBV19 with TRBJ1-5; tentatively, D is TRBD1 (5 bases). The CDR3 extends over 14 amino acids. V lost 4 bases and J 5 bases, leaving 12 bases between the germline ends. CDR1 is LNHDA and CDR2 is SQIVND in the germline V gene (reference sequence).